The next 9 T cell receptor beta chains were all read from a single sample in a study of cytomegalovirus exposure and HLA in healthy donors (dated by TCRdb to the late 2010s). The library relied on the immunoSEQ multiplex PCR assay. For the multiplex PCR, a mixture combining 60 forward primers for TCR Vbeta segments and 13 reverse primers for TCR Jbeta segments was used. The source is immuneACCESS, and TCRdb retained only in-frame sequences with V and J called. Part of the clones is not carried over; for the studies checked, unresolved V genes explain less than half of this, and the remainder is unexplained. The sample table records approximately 140,000 clones; approximately 83% of these occur just once. The top ten hold approximately 2.3% of the sample. The sample consisted of PBMCs. The receptors here all came from a male donor in good health and CMV-seronegative.

The rearrangement joins TRBV5-1 to TRBJ2-3, with 8 bases identical to TRBD2. The CDR3 sequence is 14 residues long. CDR1 is SGHRS, CDR2 YFSETQ, per germline. V lost 2 bases and J lost 3; bases outside the gene matches: 2. This CDR3 is CASSFSGGTDTQYF. In DNA, the CDR3 is TGCGCCAGCAGCTTCTCGGGAGGGACAGATACGCAGTATTTT. Full variable domain (remainder filled in from reference TRBV5-1 and TRBJ2-3): KAGVTQTPRYLIKTRGQQVTLSCSPISGHRSVSWYQQTPGQGLQFLFEYFSETQRNKGNFPGRFSGRQFSNSRSEMNVSTLELGDSALYLCASSFSGGTDTQYFGPGTRLTVL.

The chain is built from TRBV9 and TRBJ2-3; a possible D gene is TRBD2 (5 bases). Germline V CDR1 and CDR2: SGDLS, YYNGEE. Trimming removed 2 bases at V and 2 bases at J, with 15 bases between. The length of the CDR3 is 16 residues. The CDR3 bases are TGTGCCAGCAGCGTGGCGGGTTCCCGCCCCACAGATACGCAGTATTTT. Translation gives CASSVAGSRPTDTQYF. Supplemented by reference TRBV9 and TRBJ2-3, the full variable domain reads DSGVTQTPKHLITATGQRVTLRCSPRSGDLSVYWYQQSLDQGLQFLIQYYNGEERAKGNILERFSAQQFPDLHSELNLSSLELGDSALYFCASSVAGSRPTDTQYFGPGTRLTVL.

This chain links TRBV4-1 with TRBJ2-1, with 9 bases aligning to TRBD2. V shed 1 base, J shed 0 bases, and the junction held 1 base outside the gene matches. The CDR3 runs to 16 residues. Germline CDR1 reads MGHRA; CDR2 reads YSYEKL. The CDR3 spells CASSQGLAVSYNEQFF. The DNA of the CDR3 is TGCGCCAGCAGCCAAGGACTAGCGGTCTCCTACAATGAGCAGTTCTTC.

V and J are TRBV9 and TRBJ2-7; D perhaps matches TRBD1 (6 bases). The germline V gene encodes CDR1 SGDLS and CDR2 YYNGEE. CDR3 length: 13 amino acids. Trimming took 4 bases from V and 4 from J, leaving 12 bases between them. The CDR3 loop reads CASSISGHYEQYF. Here the CDR3 DNA reads TGTGCCAGCAGCATCTCGGGACATTACGAGCAGTACTTC.

This chain joins TRBV7-9 and TRBJ2-3; 12 bases are a match to TRBD2. Trimming cost V 8 bases and J 2 bases; bases outside gene matches: 5. Germline-derived CDR1 and CDR2 are SEHNR and FQNEAQ (reference sequence). There are 15 residues in the CDR3. The CDR3 DNA reads as TGTGCCAGCCCCCGGACTAGCGGGAACACAGATACGCAGTATTTT. Its protein is CASPRTSGNTDTQYF.

This clone has just a few counts. The chain employs TRBV7-9 and TRBJ1-5, with 10 bases aligning to TRBD1. This CDR3 comprises 15 residues. Germline V gene data show CDR1 as SEHNR and CDR2 as FQNEAQ (reference sequence). V shed 3 bases and J 4 bases; nucleotides not matched to a gene: 3. The DNA of the CDR3 is TGTGCCAGCAGCTTCGGGACAGGGGTAAATCAGCCCCAGCATTTT. Its protein product is CASSFGTGVNQPQHF. The full variable domain, in which reference TRBV7-9 and TRBJ1-5 provide the parts outside the CDR3, is DTGVSQNPRHKITKRGQNVTFRCDPISEHNRLYWYRQTLGQGPEFLTYFQNEAQLEKSRLLSDRFSAERPKGSFSTLEIQRTEQGDSAMYLCASSFGTGVNQPQHFGDGTRLSIL.

This clone was seen a few times. The chain combines TRBV11-3 with TRBJ1-2; weak D call: TRBD1 (6 bases). Trimming pared 0 bases from V and 9 bases from J, leaving 11 bases between. The germline gives CDR1 SGHNT, CDR2 YENEEA. The CDR3 totals 13 residues. CDR3 nucleotides: TGTGCCAGCAGCTTAGATTCAGGGGCCAGCTACACCTTC. Translating gives CASSLDSGASYTF.

The chain links TRBV7-2 to TRBJ2-3, with 11 nucleotides matching TRBD2. V was clipped by 4 bases and J by 4 bases; unmatched bases: 7. Germline V gene lookup returns CDR1 SGHTA and CDR2 FQGNSA. This CDR3 spans 16 amino acids. The CDR3 reads CASSSGLAGGADTQYF. In DNA, the CDR3 is TGTGCCAGCAGCTCCGGTTTAGCGGGGGGGGCAGATACGCAGTATTTT.

The V call is TRBV4-3, the J call TRBJ2-7; possibly TRBD2 for D (6 bases). The CDR3 sequence is 13 residues long. The germline CDR1 and CDR2 sequences are LGHNA and YSLEER. Trimming removed 4 bases at V and 5 bases at J, with 12 bases between. The CDR3 bases are TGCGCCAGCAGCCTACGGGACTTGGACGAGCAGTACTTC. This sequence encodes CASSLRDLDEQYF.